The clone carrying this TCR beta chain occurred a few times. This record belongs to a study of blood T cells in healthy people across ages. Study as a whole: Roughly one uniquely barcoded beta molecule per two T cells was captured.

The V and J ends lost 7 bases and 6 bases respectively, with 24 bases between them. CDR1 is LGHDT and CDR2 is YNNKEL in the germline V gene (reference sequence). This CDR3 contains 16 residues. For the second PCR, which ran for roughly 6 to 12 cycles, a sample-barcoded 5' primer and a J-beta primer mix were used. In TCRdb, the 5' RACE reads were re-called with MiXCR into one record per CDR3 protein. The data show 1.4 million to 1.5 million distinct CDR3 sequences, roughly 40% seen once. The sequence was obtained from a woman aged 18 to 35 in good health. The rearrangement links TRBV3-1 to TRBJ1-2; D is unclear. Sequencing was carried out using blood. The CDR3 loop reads CASTPDGYIAVDGYTF. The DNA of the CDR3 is TGTGCCAGCACACCTGATGGTTACATCGCGGTGGATGGCTACACCTTC.